This T cell receptor beta chain was identified in a study of T cell responses to AZD1222 COVID-19 vaccine. The CDR3 consists of 14 residues. V gave up 4 bases and J gave up 3 bases, with 10 bases separating them. Germline CDR1 and CDR2: MNHEY and SVGAGI. Sequencing used immunoSEQ multiplex PCR; TCRdb keeps in-frame clones, though not all of them. Of 100,000 to 150,000 clones listed, about 87% are singletons. Sequencing was performed on peripheral blood, taken on day 0 of AZD1222 vaccination. The J gene is TRBJ2-1, the V gene TRBV6-5; a weak D match, TRBD1 (6 bases). This sequence originates from an adult in good health. CDR3 in amino acids: CASSFTGLYNEQFF. The CDR3 nucleotides read TGTGCCAGCAGTTTCACAGGGCTCTACAATGAGCAGTTCTTC.